This T cell receptor beta chain was captured by sequencing in a study of blood T cell repertoires in COVID-19. About the research overall: Donors in the United States, Italy and Spain gave samples during acute or convalescent COVID-19. The analysed material was cDNA or gDNA that came from T cells, B-cell-depleted T cells, or PBMCs.

Germline V gene lookup returns CDR1 PRHDT and CDR2 FYEKMQ (reference sequence). V was trimmed by 1 base and J by 6 bases, leaving 7 bases between them. The CDR3 is 12 residues long. Per the original data handling: How many nucleated cells were present was estimated from reference gene primer amplification. Here immunoSEQ multiplex PCR was the method, and the copy in TCRdb shows in-frame clones only, minus some. That table supplies the V and J calls and clone size; D and trimming were determined from the DNA. The sample records about 120,000 clones, roughly 89% being singletons. The chain uses TRBV13 and TRBJ2-7, with D uncertain. The sequenced material came from peripheral blood. The clonotype was recovered from a woman between 50 and 59 years old with acute or convalescent COVID-19. CDR3 sequence (DNA): TGTGCCAGCAGCTTAGACGGTTTCGAGCAGTACTTC. Translation gives CASSLDGFEQYF.